A single T cell receptor beta chain is shown here with its context. Its target is not known. The source material, RNA transcripts, was used to amplify TCR beta CDR3 regions. When the TCR CDR3 underwent first-round RT-PCR, the HTBI primer set was used. From the multiplex PCR reads, TCRdb called clonotypes with MiXCR, one entry per CDR3 protein. The sample holds approximately 620,000 distinct CDR3 sequences, more than 15% seen once. V was shortened by 4 bases and J by 8 bases, with 12 bases between the two germline ends. This CDR3 has 12 amino acids. Germline lookup yields CDR1 SQVTM and CDR2 ANQGSEA. The data originate from a study of T cells in Graves' hyperthyroidism and ophthalmopathy. Whole-study findings and limits: Among thyroid clonotypes expanded above 0.001, most also appeared in blood.

The PBMCs studied were ones that came from 10 ml fresh peripheral blood. The genes are TRBV29-1 and TRBJ1-5; D gene unclear. Source material: blood. This clonotype was obtained from a woman aged 40 to 50 with Graves' ophthalmopathy. The DNA for the CDR3 is TGCAGCGTTGTGACACCGGGAGAGCCCCAGCATTTT. Its translation is CSVVTPGEPQHF. Together with reference TRBV29-1 and TRBJ1-5, the CDR3 gives the full variable domain: SAVISQKPSRDICQRGTSLTIQCQVDSQVTMMFWYRQQPGQSLTLIATANQGSEATYESGFVIDKFPISRPNLTFSTLTVSNMSPEDSSIYLCSVVTPGEPQHFGDGTRLSIL.